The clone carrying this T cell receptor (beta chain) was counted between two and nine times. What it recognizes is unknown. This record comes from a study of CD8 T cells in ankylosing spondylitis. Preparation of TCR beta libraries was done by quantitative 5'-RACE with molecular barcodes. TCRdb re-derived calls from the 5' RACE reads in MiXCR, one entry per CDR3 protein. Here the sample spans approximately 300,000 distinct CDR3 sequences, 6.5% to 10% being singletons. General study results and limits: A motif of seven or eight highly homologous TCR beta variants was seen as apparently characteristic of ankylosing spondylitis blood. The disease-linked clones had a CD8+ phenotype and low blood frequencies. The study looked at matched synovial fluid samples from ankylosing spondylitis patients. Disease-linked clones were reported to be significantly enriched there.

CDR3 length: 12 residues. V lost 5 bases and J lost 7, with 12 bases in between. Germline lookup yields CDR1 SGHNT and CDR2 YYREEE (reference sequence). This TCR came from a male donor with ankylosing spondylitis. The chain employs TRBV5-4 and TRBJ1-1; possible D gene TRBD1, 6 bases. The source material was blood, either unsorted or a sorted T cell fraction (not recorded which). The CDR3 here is CASRQDSYEAFF. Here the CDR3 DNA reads TGTGCCAGCAGACAGGACAGCTATGAAGCTTTCTTT.